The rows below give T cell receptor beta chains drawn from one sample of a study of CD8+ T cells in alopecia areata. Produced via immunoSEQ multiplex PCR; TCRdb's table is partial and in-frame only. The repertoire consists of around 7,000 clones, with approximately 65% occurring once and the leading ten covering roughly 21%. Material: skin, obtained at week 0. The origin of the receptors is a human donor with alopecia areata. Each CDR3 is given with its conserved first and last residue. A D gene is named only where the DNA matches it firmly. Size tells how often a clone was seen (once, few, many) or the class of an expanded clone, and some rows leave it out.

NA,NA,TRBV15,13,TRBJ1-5,CATSRDTDQPQHF,TGTGCCACCAGCAGAGATACCGATCAGCCCCAGCATTTT
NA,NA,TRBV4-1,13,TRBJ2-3,CATRGGLTDTQYF,TGCGCCACCAGGGGGGGGCTCACAGATACGCAGTATTTT
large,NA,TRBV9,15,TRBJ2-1,CASSVEGFPYNEQFF,TGTGCCAGCAGCGTAGAAGGATTCCCCTACAATGAGCAGTTCTTC
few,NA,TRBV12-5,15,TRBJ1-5,CASGLTGVGNQPQHF,TGTGCTAGTGGCCTGACGGGGGTAGGAAATCAGCCCCAGCATTTT
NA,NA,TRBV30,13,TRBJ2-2,CAGSETNTGELFF,TGTGCCGGGAGCGAGACGAACACCGGGGAGCTGTTTTTT
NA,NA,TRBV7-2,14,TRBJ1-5,CASSLVQGEQPQHF,TGTGCCAGCAGCTTAGTTCAGGGAGAGCAGCCCCAGCATTTT
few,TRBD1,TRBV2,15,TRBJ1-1,CASSRQGAGGTEAFF,TGTGCCAGCAGTCGTCAGGGGGCGGGGGGCACTGAAGCTTTCTTT
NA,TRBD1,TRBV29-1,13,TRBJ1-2,CSVGQGGYIGYTF,TGCAGCGTTGGACAGGGAGGCTATATTGGCTACACCTTC
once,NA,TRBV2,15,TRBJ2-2,CASSEVRTNTGELFF,TGTGCCAGCAGTGAAGTCAGGACGAACACCGGGGAGCTGTTTTTT
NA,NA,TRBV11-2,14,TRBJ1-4,CASSRRSTNEKLFF,TGTGCCAGCAGTCGTCGATCAACTAATGAAAAACTGTTTTTT
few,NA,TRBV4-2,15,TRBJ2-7,CASSQERRQTYEQYF,TGTGCCAGCAGCCAAGAAAGGAGACAGACCTACGAGCAGTACTTC
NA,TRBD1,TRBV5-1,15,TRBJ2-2,CASSWTGPNTGELFF,TGCGCCAGCAGCTGGACAGGACCGAACACCGGGGAGCTGTTTTTT
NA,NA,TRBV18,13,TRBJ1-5,CASSPLDNQPQHF,TGTGCCAGCTCACCACTGGACAATCAGCCCCAGCATTTT
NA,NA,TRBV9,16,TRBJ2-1,CASSGGFWSSYNEQFF,TGTGCCAGCAGCGGCGGGTTTTGGAGCTCCTACAATGAGCAGTTCTTC
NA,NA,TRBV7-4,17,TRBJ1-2,CASSFRLGWEPNYGYTF,TGTGCCAGCAGCTTTCGGCTAGGATGGGAGCCTAACTATGGCTACACCTTC
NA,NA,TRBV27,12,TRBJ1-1,CASSVLNTEAFF,TGTGCCAGCAGTGTGCTGAACACTGAAGCTTTCTTT
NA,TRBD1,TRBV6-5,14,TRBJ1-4,CASGHGTVNEKLFF,TGTGCCAGCGGTCACGGGACAGTTAATGAAAAACTGTTTTTT
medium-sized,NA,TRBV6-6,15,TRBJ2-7,CASSSHQGNPYEQYF,TGTGCCAGCAGTAGCCATCAGGGGAACCCCTACGAGCAGTACTTC
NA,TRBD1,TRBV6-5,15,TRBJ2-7,CASRPGQASSYEQYF,TGTGCCAGCAGGCCGGGACAGGCAAGCTCCTACGAGCAGTACTTC
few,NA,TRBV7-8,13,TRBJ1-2,CASSLVRSPGYTF,TGTGCCAGCAGCTTAGTTCGGTCCCCTGGCTACACCTTC
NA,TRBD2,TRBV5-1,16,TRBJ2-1,CASSTPTSGGAGEQFF,TGCGCCAGCAGCACCCCGACTAGCGGGGGGGCAGGTGAGCAGTTCTTC
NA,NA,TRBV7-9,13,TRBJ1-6,CASSLDGDSPLHF,TGTGCCAGCAGCTTAGATGGGGACTCACCCCTCCACTTT
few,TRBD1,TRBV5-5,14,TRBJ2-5,CASSFGDRQETQYF,TGTGCCAGCAGCTTCGGGGACAGGCAAGAGACCCAGTACTTC